The 23 T cell receptor beta chains given below trace back to one sample, sequenced in a study of blood T cell repertoires in COVID-19. Sequencing was performed with immunoSEQ multiplex PCR; in TCRdb, only in-frame clones are kept and a portion is missing. The table shows roughly 190,000 clones, with roughly three quarters occurring only once. The sequenced sample was PBMCs or T cells enriched from blood (not recorded which). Receptors originate from a woman in her fifties or sixties with acute COVID-19.

The chain has TRBV2 and TRBJ1-2, with 7 positions matching TRBD1. The CDR3 totals 13 residues. The ends lost 6 bases at V and 7 bases at J; junction bases unmatched: 8. Germline-derived CDR1 and CDR2 are SNHLY and FYNNEI. The CDR3 protein is CASRGRQGFGYTF. CDR3 nucleotide sequence: TGTGCCAGCAGAGGCCGACAGGGCTTTGGCTACACCTTC.

V is TRBV5-3 and J is TRBJ2-2; D is ambiguous. TRBV5-3 belongs to the ORF category, with a function that is uncertain. This CDR3 spans 16 amino acids. The V end lost 8 bases, the J end lost 1 base, and 18 bases lay between the germline ends. CDR3 DNA: TGTGCCAGTTCCTTCCTAGTACGCCTGAACACCGGGGAGCTGTTTTTT. This translates into CASSFLVRLNTGELFF.

V usage is TRBV19 and J usage is TRBJ2-3; TRBD1 might be the D (6 bases). The CDR3 covers 15 residues. From germline, CDR1 is LNHDA and CDR2 SQIVND (reference sequence). V lost 7 bases and J lost 0, with 14 bases in between. CDR3 nucleotide sequence: TGTGCCAGTATTCCCAGGGGTCCTAGCACAGATACGCAGTATTTT. It translates to CASIPRGPSTDTQYF. The whole variable domain, filled in from reference TRBV19 and TRBJ2-3, reads DGGITQSPKYLFRKEGQNVTLSCEQNLNHDAMYWYRQDPGQGLRLIYYSQIVNDFQKGDIAEGYSVSREKKESFPLTVTSAQKNPTAFYLCASIPRGPSTDTQYFGPGTRLTVL.

This clone showed up many times. The chain links TRBV12-3 or TRBV12-4 to TRBJ1-5, with D possibly TRBD1 on 5 matching bases. This CDR3 has 12 residues. The V and J ends lost 6 bases and 6 bases respectively, with 9 bases between them. The CDR3 here is CASSRDSQPQHF. CDR3 DNA sequence: TGTGCCAGCAGCCGCGACAGTCAGCCCCAGCATTTT.

V gene TRBV7-8 combines with J gene TRBJ1-2; TRBD1 matches 8 bases. The J segment lost 2 bases and the V segment lost 5 bases, leaving 7 bases of the junction unmatched. The CDR3 is made up of 15 amino acids. In germline, CDR1 is SGHVS, CDR2 FQNEAQ. In DNA, the CDR3 is TGTGCCAGCAGCCACCTGGACAGGGTAAACTATGGCTACACCTTC. Its protein is CASSHLDRVNYGYTF. The full variable domain, in which reference TRBV7-8 and TRBJ1-2 provide the parts outside the CDR3, is GAGVSQSPRYKVAKRGQDVALRCDPISGHVSLFWYQQALGQGPEFLTYFQNEAQLDKSGLPSDRFFAERPEGSVSTLKIQRTQQEDSAVYLCASSHLDRVNYGYTFGSGTRLTVV.

V and J are TRBV7-9 and TRBJ2-1, with D possibly TRBD2 on 6 matching bases. This CDR3 region has 13 residues. Germline CDR1 and CDR2: SEHNR and FQNEAQ (reference sequence). V dropped 8 bases and J dropped 1 base, with 9 bases sitting between them. The chain's CDR3 is CASFRGSYNEQFF. In nucleotides, the CDR3 is TGTGCCAGCTTCCGGGGGTCCTACAATGAGCAGTTCTTC.

This rearrangement joins TRBV6-6 to TRBJ2-5; D gene ambiguous. This CDR3 has 13 residues. The V and J ends lost 5 bases and 5 bases respectively, with 12 bases between them. Germline CDR1 is MNHNY and CDR2 is SVGAGI (reference sequence). The CDR3: CASSRRVEETQYF. The CDR3 DNA reads TGTGCCAGCAGTCGACGGGTTGAGGAGACCCAGTACTTC.

The genes are TRBV28 and TRBJ1-3; 7 bases line up with TRBD1. V shed 3 bases, J shed 4 bases, and the junction held 3 bases outside the gene matches. This CDR3 region has 14 residues. Germline CDR1 reads MDHEN; CDR2 reads SYDVKM. CDR3 DNA: TGTGCCAGCAGTTTCCGGGGACAGGGAAACACCATATATTTT. Protein: CASSFRGQGNTIYF.

The CDR3: CATSDSLTGGLMETQYF. CDR3 DNA sequence: TGTGCCACCAGTGACTCCTTGACAGGGGGTTTGATGGAGACCCAGTACTTC. This chain connects TRBV24-1 to TRBJ2-5; 9 bases are shared with TRBD1. Germline V gene sequence: CDR1 KGHDR, CDR2 SFDVKD. With 4 bases clipped from V and 5 bases from J, the junction kept 13 bases outside the gene matches. The CDR3 contains 17 residues.

The chain has TRBV11-2 and TRBJ1-6, with 7 nucleotides matching TRBD1. This CDR3 has 14 amino acids. Germline CDR1 reads SGHAT; CDR2 reads FQNNGV. V dropped 1 base and J dropped 7; count of bases not matched to a gene: 1. The CDR3 loop is CASSLAGGNSPLHF. In DNA, the CDR3 is TGTGCCAGCAGCTTAGCAGGGGGAAATTCACCCCTCCACTTT. The complete variable domain, with remaining parts taken from reference TRBV11-2 and TRBJ1-6, reads EAGVAQSPRYKIIEKRQSVAFWCNPISGHATLYWYQQILGQGPKLLIQFQNNGVVDDSQLPKDRFSAERLKGVDSTLKIQPAKLEDSAVYLCASSLAGGNSPLHFGNGTRLTVT.

The chain joins TRBV11-2 to TRBJ1-4; D is possibly TRBD1 (6 bases). The CDR3 has 15 amino acids. The V end was cut by 1 base, the J end by 5 bases, with 11 bases between. Per germline, CDR1 SGHAT and CDR2 FQNNGV. The CDR3 nucleotides are TGTGCCAGCAGCTTAGTTTGGACAGAGAATGAAAAACTGTTTTTT. Protein: CASSLVWTENEKLFF.

This chain joins TRBV18 and TRBJ2-7; 13 bases agree with TRBD2. Germline-derived CDR1 and CDR2 are KGHSH and LQKENI. J lost 6 bases, V lost 2 bases, and 4 bases had no gene match. CDR3 length equals 15 residues. The CDR3 region has the DNA TGTGCCAGCTCACCATCTGGACTAGCGGGGGTCGAGCAGTACGTC. Its translation is CASSPSGLAGVEQYV.

This chain connects TRBV7-8 to TRBJ2-3; TRBD2 might be the D (7 bases). The CDR3 is 18 residues long. V was clipped by 3 bases and J by 0 bases, with 19 bases between them. Germline CDR1 and CDR2: SGHVS and FQNEAQ. The CDR3 DNA is TGTGCCAGCAGCTTGTTTGGGGGGGGCCTCCTCAGCACAGATACGCAGTATTTT. The encoded protein is CASSLFGGGLLSTDTQYF.

The J gene is TRBJ1-5, the V gene TRBV6-6, with a weak D call TRBD1 (6 bases). The CDR3 length is 16 residues. Trimming took off 5 bases at V and 2 bases at J, with 16 bases between the two ends. CDR1 and CDR2 from the germline V gene are MNHNY and SVGAGI (reference sequence). This chain's CDR3 is CASSQEGRGGNQPQHF. The CDR3 nucleotides read TGTGCCAGCAGTCAAGAGGGCAGGGGCGGCAATCAGCCCCAGCATTTT.

The V gene is TRBV10-3, the J gene TRBJ2-1; D is unclear. Germline V gene data show CDR1 as ENHRY and CDR2 as SYGVKD. Trimming stripped 0 bases from V and 8 bases from J, with 8 bases between. CDR3 length: 13 residues. CDR3 nucleotide sequence: TGTGCCATCAGTGAGTCGGGCGTCCATGAGCAGTTCTTC. Its translation is CAISESGVHEQFF.

The chain joins TRBV7-3 to TRBJ1-4, with 8 bases aligning to TRBD1. The CDR3 consists of 17 residues. V was pared by 5 bases and J by 7 bases, with 15 bases of the junction left unmatched. The germline V gene has CDR1 SGHTA and CDR2 FQGTGA. This CDR3 reads CASSPGQGRPDGEKLFF. In DNA form, the CDR3 reads TGTGCCAGCAGCCCCGGACAGGGACGCCCGGACGGTGAAAAACTGTTTTTT.

The chain recombines TRBV11-2 with TRBJ1-1; 7 bases fit TRBD1. Per germline, CDR1 SGHAT and CDR2 FQNNGV. The V and J ends lost 1 base and 5 bases, in that order; junction bases with no gene match: 1. This CDR3 region has 13 residues. The CDR3 DNA follows: TGTGCCAGCAGCTTAGCGGGACAGACTGAAGCTTTCTTT. This codes for CASSLAGQTEAFF.

The CDR3 reads CASSQRQGDPYGYTF. CDR3 sequence (DNA): TGCGCCAGCAGTCAACGGCAGGGGGACCCCTATGGCTACACCTTC. The chain couples TRBV23-1 to TRBJ1-2; 7 bases are shared with TRBD1. TRBV23-1 carries the ORF label, with uncertain function. The ends lost 2 bases at V and 4 bases at J; junction bases unmatched: 7. This CDR3 has 15 residues.

The chain recombines TRBV6-2 or TRBV6-3 with TRBJ1-2; 12 bases are a match to TRBD1. The V gene end was trimmed by 4 bases and the J gene end by 8 bases; junction bases not matched to a gene: 8. Germline lookup yields CDR1 MNHEY and CDR2 SVGEGT. The CDR3 is 15 residues long. DNA of the CDR3: TGTGCCAGCAGTTCCCGGGACAGGGGGCTGATAGGCTACACCTTC. Translation gives CASSSRDRGLIGYTF.

This clone has just one count. DNA for the CDR3: TGTGCCAGCAGCTTTGACAGTAACTATGGCTACACCTTC. Translation: CASSFDSNYGYTF. The rearrangement joins TRBV5-8 to TRBJ1-2; tentative D call: TRBD1 (5 bases). The germline gives CDR1 SGHTS, CDR2 YDEGEE. Trimming pared 2 bases from V and 1 base from J, leaving 6 bases between. The CDR3 extends over 13 amino acids. Using reference TRBV5-8 and TRBJ1-2 for the parts outside the CDR3, the full variable domain is EAGVTQSPTHLIKTRGQQATLRCSPISGHTSVYWYQQALGLGLQFLLWYDEGEERNRGNFPPRFSGRQFPNYSSELNVNALELEDSALYLCASSFDSNYGYTFGSGTRLTVV.

This clone was observed a handful of times. V and J are TRBV5-1 and TRBJ2-4; 12 bases are shared with TRBD2. With V trimmed by 1 base and J by 1 base, 6 bases remained unmatched. The length of the CDR3 is 18 residues. Germline V gene data show CDR1 as SGHRS and CDR2 as YFSETQ. This CDR3 reads CASSLLAGGLAAKNIQYF. In DNA form, the CDR3 reads TGCGCCAGCAGCTTGCTAGCGGGGGGGCTTGCGGCCAAAAACATTCAGTACTTC.

The chain is built from TRBV12-3 or TRBV12-4 and TRBJ1-1; maybe TRBD1 (5 bases). The CDR3 is 11 residues long. The V and J ends lost 6 bases and 7 bases respectively, with 9 bases between them. CDR3 amino acids: CASRAGGEAFF. In DNA, the CDR3 is TGTGCCAGCAGGGCCGGGGGTGAAGCTTTCTTT.

V is TRBV18 and J is TRBJ1-3; a possible D gene is TRBD1 (6 bases). Deletions cut 6 bases from V and 0 bases from J, with 15 bases between. In germline, CDR1 is KGHSH, CDR2 LQKENI. CDR3 length equals 16 residues. The CDR3 sequence is CASSMDSPSSGNTIYF. In DNA, the CDR3 is TGTGCCAGCTCTATGGACAGTCCGAGCTCTGGAAACACCATATATTTT.